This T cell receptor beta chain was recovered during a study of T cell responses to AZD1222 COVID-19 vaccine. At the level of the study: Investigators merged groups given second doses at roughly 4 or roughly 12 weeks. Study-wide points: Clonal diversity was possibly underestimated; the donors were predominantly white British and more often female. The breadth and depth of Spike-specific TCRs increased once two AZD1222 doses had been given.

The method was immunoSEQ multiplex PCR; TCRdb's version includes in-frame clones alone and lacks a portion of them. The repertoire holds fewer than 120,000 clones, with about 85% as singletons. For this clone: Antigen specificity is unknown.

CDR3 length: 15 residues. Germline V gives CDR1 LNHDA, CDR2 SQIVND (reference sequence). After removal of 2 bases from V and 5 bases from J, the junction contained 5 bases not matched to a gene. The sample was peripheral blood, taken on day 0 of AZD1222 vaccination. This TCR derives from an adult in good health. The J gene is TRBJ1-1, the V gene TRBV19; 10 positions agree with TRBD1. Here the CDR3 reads CASSIPRTGGTEAFF. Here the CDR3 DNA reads TGTGCCAGTAGTATACCCAGGACAGGGGGAACTGAAGCTTTCTTT. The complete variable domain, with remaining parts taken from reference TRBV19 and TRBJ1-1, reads DGGITQSPKYLFRKEGQNVTLSCEQNLNHDAMYWYRQDPGQGLRLIYYSQIVNDFQKGDIAEGYSVSREKKESFPLTVTSAQKNPTAFYLCASSIPRTGGTEAFFGQGTRLTVV.